In this sample, the clone carrying this T cell receptor (beta chain) turned up many times. RNA transcripts gave rise to amplified TCR beta CDR3 regions. Initially, a first-round RT-PCR of the TCR CDR3 employed the HTBI primer set. TCRdb called the multiplex PCR reads again in MiXCR, with one record for every CDR3 protein. The sample contains 300,000 to 450,000 distinct CDR3 sequences, around 13% of which appear only once. This sample was included in a study of T cells in Graves' hyperthyroidism and ophthalmopathy. Patients affected by ophthalmopathy presented a Clinical Activity Score of at least 3, a NOSPECS grade of at least 4, and disease duration below 3 months. The CDR3 covers 16 residues. V was pared by 0 bases and J by 0 bases, with 9 bases between. Germline CDR1 DFQATT, CDR2 SNEGSKA (reference sequence).

The TCR sequence derives from a woman younger than 45 with Graves' ophthalmopathy. The chain is built from TRBV20-1 and TRBJ2-6; D may be TRBD1 (5 bases). Sequencing used blood. This chain's CDR3 is CSARETDTSGANVLTF. CDR3 sequence (DNA): TGCAGTGCTAGAGAGACGGACACCTCTGGGGCCAACGTCCTGACTTTC.